This T cell receptor beta chain was captured in a study of T cells in women clearing cervical HPV infection. Overall study context: HLA type could not be excluded as a confounder.

The V gene's germline CDR1 is SGHDT and CDR2 YYEEEE. V was cut by 7 bases and J by 4 bases, with 14 bases left in between. This CDR3 is built from 13 residues. TCR beta CDR3 amplified by multiplex PCR from approximately 1,200 ng genomic DNA. The assay was immunoSEQ multiplex PCR, and TCRdb's table has in-frame clones only and misses some. The sample includes roughly 37,000 clones. In regard to this clone: Its antigen is unknown. The DNA ends 3 residues before the CDR3 does, and the rest of the CDR3 is filled in from the germline J gene.

Whole-study findings and limits: Repertoire richness, not evenness, was significantly elevated in CIN3+ cases versus controls.

The V and J genes are TRBV5-6 and TRBJ1-1, with D maybe TRBD1 (5 bases). The clonotype was recovered from a woman aged 18-69 years with a cervical HPV16 infection that either progressed to CIN3+ or cleared (not recorded which). Sequenced material: blood buffy coat. Here the CDR3 reads CASSFAGPTEAFF. CDR3 DNA (partial): TGTGCCAGCTCCTTTGCAGGGCCCACTGAA.